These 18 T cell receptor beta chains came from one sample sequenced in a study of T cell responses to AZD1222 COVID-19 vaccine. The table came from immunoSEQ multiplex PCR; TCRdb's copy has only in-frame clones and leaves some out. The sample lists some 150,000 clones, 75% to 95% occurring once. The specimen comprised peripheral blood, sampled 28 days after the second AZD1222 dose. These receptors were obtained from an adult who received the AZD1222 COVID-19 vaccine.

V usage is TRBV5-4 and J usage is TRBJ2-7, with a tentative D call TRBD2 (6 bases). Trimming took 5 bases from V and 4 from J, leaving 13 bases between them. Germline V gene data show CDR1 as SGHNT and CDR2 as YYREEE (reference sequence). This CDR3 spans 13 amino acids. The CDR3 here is CASSFFGGYEQYF. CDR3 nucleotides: TGTGCCAGCAGTTTCTTTGGGGGGTACGAGCAGTACTTC.

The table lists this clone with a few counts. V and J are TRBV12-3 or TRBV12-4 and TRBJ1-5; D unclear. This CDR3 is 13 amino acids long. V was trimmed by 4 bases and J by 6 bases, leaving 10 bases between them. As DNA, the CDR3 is TGTGCCAGCAGTTACGGGTTGGGTCAGCCCCAGCATTTT. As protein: CASSYGLGQPQHF.

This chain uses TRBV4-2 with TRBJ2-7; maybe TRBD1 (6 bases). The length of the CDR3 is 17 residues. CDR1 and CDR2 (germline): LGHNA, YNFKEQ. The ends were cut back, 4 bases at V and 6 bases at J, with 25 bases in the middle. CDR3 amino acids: CASSPPASSRRGGEQYF. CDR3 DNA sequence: TGTGCCAGCAGCCCCCCCGCTAGTAGCAGGAGAGGGGGCGAGCAGTACTTC.

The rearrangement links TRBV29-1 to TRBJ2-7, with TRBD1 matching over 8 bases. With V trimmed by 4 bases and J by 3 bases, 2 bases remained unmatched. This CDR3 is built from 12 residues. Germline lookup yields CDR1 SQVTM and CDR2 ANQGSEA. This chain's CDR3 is CSVGTGGYEQYF. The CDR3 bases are TGCAGCGTTGGAACAGGGGGCTACGAGCAGTACTTC.

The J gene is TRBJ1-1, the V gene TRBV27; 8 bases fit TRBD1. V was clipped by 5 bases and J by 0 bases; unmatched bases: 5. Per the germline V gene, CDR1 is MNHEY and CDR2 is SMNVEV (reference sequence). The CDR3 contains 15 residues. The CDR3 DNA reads TGTGCCAGCAGTCACCCACAGGGGGTGAACACTGAAGCTTTCTTT. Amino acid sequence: CASSHPQGVNTEAFF.

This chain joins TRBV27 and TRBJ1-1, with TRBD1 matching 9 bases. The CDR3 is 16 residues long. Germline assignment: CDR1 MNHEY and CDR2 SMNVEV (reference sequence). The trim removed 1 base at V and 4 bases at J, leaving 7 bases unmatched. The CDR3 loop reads CASSLFTGTGITEAFF. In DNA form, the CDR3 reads TGTGCCAGCAGTTTATTTACCGGGACAGGGATCACTGAAGCTTTCTTT.

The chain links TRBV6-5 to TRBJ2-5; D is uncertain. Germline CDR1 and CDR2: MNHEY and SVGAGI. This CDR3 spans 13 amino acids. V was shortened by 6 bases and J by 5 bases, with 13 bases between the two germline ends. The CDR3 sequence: CASSLNSWETQYF. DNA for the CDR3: TGTGCCAGCAGCTTGAATTCGTGGGAGACCCAGTACTTC.

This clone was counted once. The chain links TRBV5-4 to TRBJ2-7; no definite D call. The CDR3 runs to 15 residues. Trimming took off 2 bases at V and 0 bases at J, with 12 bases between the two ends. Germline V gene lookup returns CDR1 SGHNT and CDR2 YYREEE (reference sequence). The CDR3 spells CASSLIGSSSYEQYF. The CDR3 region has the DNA TGTGCCAGCAGCTTAATCGGGTCGAGCTCCTACGAGCAGTACTTC.

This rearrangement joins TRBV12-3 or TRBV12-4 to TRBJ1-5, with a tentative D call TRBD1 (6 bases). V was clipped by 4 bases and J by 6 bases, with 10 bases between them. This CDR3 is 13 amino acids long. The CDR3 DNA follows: TGTGCCAGCAGTTCCACAGGGTTTCAGCCCCAGCATTTT. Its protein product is CASSSTGFQPQHF.

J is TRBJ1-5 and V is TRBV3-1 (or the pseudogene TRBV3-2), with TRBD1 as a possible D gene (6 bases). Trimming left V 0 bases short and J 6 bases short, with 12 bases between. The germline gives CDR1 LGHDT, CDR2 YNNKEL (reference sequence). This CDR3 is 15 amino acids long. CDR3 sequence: CASSQETGILQPQHF. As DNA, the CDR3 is TGTGCCAGCAGCCAAGAAACAGGGATCCTTCAGCCCCAGCATTTT.

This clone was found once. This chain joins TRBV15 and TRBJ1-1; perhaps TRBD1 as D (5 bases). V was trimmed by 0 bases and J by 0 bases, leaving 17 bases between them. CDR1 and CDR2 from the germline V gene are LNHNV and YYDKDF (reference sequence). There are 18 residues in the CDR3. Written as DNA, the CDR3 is TGTGCCACCAGCAGAGATTCCACCTCCACAGGCATGAACACTGAAGCTTTCTTT. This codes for CATSRDSTSTGMNTEAFF.

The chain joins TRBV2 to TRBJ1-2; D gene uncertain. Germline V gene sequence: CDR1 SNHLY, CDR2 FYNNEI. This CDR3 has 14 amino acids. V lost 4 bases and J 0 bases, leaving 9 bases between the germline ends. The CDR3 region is CASSVPGSNYGYTF. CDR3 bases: TGTGCCAGCAGTGTGCCCGGATCTAACTATGGCTACACCTTC.

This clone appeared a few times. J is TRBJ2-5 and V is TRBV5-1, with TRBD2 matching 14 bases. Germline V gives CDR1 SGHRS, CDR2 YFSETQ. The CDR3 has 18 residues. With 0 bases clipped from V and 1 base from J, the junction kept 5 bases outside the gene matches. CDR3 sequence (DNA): TGCGCCAGCAGCTTGGGGTATGGGACTAGCGGGAGCCAAGAGACCCAGTACTTC. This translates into CASSLGYGTSGSQETQYF.

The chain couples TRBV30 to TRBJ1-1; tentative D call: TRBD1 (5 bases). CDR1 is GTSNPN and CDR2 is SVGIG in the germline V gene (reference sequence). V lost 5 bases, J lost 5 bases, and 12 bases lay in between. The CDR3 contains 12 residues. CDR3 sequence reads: CAWSSWGTEAFF. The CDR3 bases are TGTGCCTGGTCGTCTTGGGGGACTGAAGCTTTCTTT.

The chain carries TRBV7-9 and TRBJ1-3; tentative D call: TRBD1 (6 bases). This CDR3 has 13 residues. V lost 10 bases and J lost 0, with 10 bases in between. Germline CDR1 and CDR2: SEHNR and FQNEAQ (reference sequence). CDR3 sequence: CAMDRRSGNTIYF. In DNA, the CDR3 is TGTGCCATGGACAGACGCTCTGGAAACACCATATATTTT.

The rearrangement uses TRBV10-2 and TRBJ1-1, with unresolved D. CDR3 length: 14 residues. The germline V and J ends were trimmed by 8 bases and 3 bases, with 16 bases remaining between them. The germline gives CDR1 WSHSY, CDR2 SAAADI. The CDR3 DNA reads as TGCGCCAGCGGCCCCGCGTTGGGTCACACTGAAGCTTTCTTT. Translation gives CASGPALGHTEAFF.

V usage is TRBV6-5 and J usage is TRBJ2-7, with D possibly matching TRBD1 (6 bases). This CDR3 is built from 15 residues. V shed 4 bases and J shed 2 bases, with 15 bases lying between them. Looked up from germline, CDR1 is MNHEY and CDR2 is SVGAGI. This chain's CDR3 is CASSSHPQGTYEQYF. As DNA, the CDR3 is TGTGCCAGCAGTTCCCACCCACAGGGAACCTACGAGCAGTACTTC.

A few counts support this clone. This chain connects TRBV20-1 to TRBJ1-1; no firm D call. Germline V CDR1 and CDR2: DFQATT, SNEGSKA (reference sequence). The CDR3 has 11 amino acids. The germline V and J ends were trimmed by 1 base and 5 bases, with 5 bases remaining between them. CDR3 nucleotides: TGCAGTGCTAGAGTATTAACTGAAGCTTTCTTT. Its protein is CSARVLTEAFF.